This entry is about one T cell receptor (beta chain). Its target is not known. TCRdb's table, derived via immunoSEQ multiplex PCR, lists solely in-frame clones and lacks some. Here the sample spans 130,000 to 150,000 clones, approximately 91% being singletons. Time point denoted: baseline pretreatment blood. The treatment: 15 Gy SBRT to primary tumor, nephrectomy 4 weeks later. Serial blood draws occurred at baseline and 2 and 4 weeks post-SBRT. The sample comes from a study of radiation and T cells in renal cell carcinoma. As for the study in general: Nephrectomy followed 15 Gy stereotactic body radiation by 4 weeks. Findings and limits, study-wide: Pretreatment tumor biopsies were lacking, so baseline clonotypes are unknown. Top tumor clonotypes rose in blood 2 weeks post-radiation, then contracted.

Per the germline V gene, CDR1 is SGHTA and CDR2 is FQGNSA. The V and J ends lost 5 bases and 7 bases, in that order; junction bases with no gene match: 11. CDR3 length equals 15 residues. This material consisted of blood, taken from a patient whose treatment included radiotherapy and nephrectomy. This TCR was sampled from a woman aged 45 to 65 with renal cell carcinoma. The chain joins TRBV7-2 to TRBJ1-5; 7 positions agree with TRBD1. The CDR3 sequence is CASSEGDSSVQPQHF. The CDR3 nucleotides read TGTGCCAGCAGCGAAGGGGACAGTTCCGTACAGCCCCAGCATTTT. The variable domain in full, completed from reference TRBV7-2 and TRBJ1-5, reads GAGVSQSPSNKVTEKGKDVELRCDPISGHTALYWYRQSLGQGLEFLIYFQGNSAPDKSGLPSDRFSAERTGGSVSTLTIQRTQQEDSAVYLCASSEGDSSVQPQHFGDGTRLSIL.